The 18 T cell receptor beta chains in this list originate from one sample, sequenced in a study of control samples from healthy donors and cancer patients. Measured with immunoSEQ multiplex PCR; TCRdb has only the in-frame clones, and not every one. Among about 89,000 clones listed, around 85% were seen once. Input material: blood. The receptor source for this set is a woman in her thirties or forties in good health.

The chain carries TRBV2 and TRBJ2-6; D is undetermined. Germline loops: CDR1 SNHLY, CDR2 FYNNEI. The V and J ends lost 11 bases and 2 bases respectively, with 16 bases between them. The CDR3 is 15 residues long. The CDR3 region has the DNA TGTGCCTCCGTTACCCAAGGGACTGGGGCCAACGTCCTGACTTTC. This sequence encodes CASVTQGTGANVLTF. Drawing the rest from reference TRBV2 and TRBJ2-6, the complete variable domain is EPEVTQTPSHQVTQMGQEVILRCVPISNHLYFYWYRQILGQKVEFLVSFYNNEISEKSEIFDDQFSVERPDGSNFTLKIRSTKLEDSAMYFCASVTQGTGANVLTFGAGSRLTVL.

DNA of the CDR3: TGTGCCAGCAGGGACATAGGGACTCACTCCACAGATACGCAGTATTTT. As protein: CASRDIGTHSTDTQYF. This sequence joins TRBV6-6 and TRBJ2-3; possible D gene TRBD2, 6 bases. With 6 bases removed from V and 2 bases from J, the gap between germline ends came to 18 bases. The CDR3 is 16 amino acids. The germline V gene encodes CDR1 MNHNY and CDR2 SVGAGI (reference sequence).

This clone showed up just once. The V and J genes are TRBV7-2 and TRBJ2-3; 7 positions match TRBD2. The V gene end was trimmed by 1 base and the J gene end by 4 bases; junction bases not matched to a gene: 2. The CDR3 totals 14 residues. Looked up from germline, CDR1 is SGHTA and CDR2 is FQGNSA. CDR3 in DNA: TGTGCCAGCAGCTTAGTGGGGGGGGCAGATACGCAGTATTTT. It specifies CASSLVGGADTQYF. The variable domain in full, completed from reference TRBV7-2 and TRBJ2-3, reads GAGVSQSPSNKVTEKGKDVELRCDPISGHTALYWYRQSLGQGLEFLIYFQGNSAPDKSGLPSDRFSAERTGGSVSTLTIQRTQQEDSAVYLCASSLVGGADTQYFGPGTRLTVL.

The gene calls are TRBV24-1 and TRBJ2-2, with a possible D match to TRBD1 (6 bases). Germline V CDR1 and CDR2: KGHDR, SFDVKD. This CDR3 has 13 amino acids. Trimming removed 9 bases at V and 0 bases at J, with 7 bases between. CDR3: CATGTTNTGELFF. The CDR3 bases are TGTGCCACCGGGACAACGAACACCGGGGAGCTGTTTTTT.

The DNA for the CDR3 is TGTGCCAGCAGCTACCCCACCGGGACAGGGACCTACGAGCAGTACTTC. Its protein is CASSYPTGTGTYEQYF. The genes are TRBV5-4 and TRBJ2-7; 9 bases are shared with TRBD1. CDR3 length: 16 residues. Germline V gene sequence: CDR1 SGHNT, CDR2 YYREEE (reference sequence). After removal of 3 bases from V and 2 bases from J, the junction contained 9 bases not matched to a gene.

The chain couples TRBV10-3 to TRBJ1-3; maybe TRBD1 (5 bases). The germline gives CDR1 ENHRY, CDR2 SYGVKD. This CDR3 comprises 14 residues. V lost 0 bases to trimming and J lost 8 bases, with 11 bases between them. In nucleotides, the CDR3 is TGTGCCATCAGTGAGTCGGGGCAGGCAGACACCATATATTTT. It translates to CAISESGQADTIYF.

J is TRBJ2-1 and V is TRBV28; TRBD1 aligns across 8 bases. From germline, CDR1 is MDHEN and CDR2 SYDVKM. V shed 6 bases and J 7 bases; nucleotides not matched to a gene: 8. The CDR3 is made up of 14 amino acids. For the CDR3, the DNA is TGTGCCAGCAGGCCAGGGGGCGGGCGGAATGAGCAGTTCTTC. It is translated as CASRPGGGRNEQFF.

In this sample, this clone turned up a few times. V usage is TRBV6-2 or TRBV6-3 and J usage is TRBJ1-5; D is ambiguous. V was shortened by 4 bases and J by 0 bases, with 13 bases between the two germline ends. CDR1 and CDR2 (germline): MNHEY, SVGEGT. The CDR3 runs 16 residues. The CDR3 loop reads CASSSPSIHSNQPQHF. Written as DNA, the CDR3 is TGTGCCAGCAGTTCCCCAAGTATACATAGCAATCAGCCCCAGCATTTT.

This chain links TRBV4-3 with TRBJ2-7; 11 bases fit TRBD2. Germline V gene lookup returns CDR1 LGHNA and CDR2 YSLEER. Losses at the gene ends were 0 bases for V and 3 bases for J; bases not matched to a gene: 10. CDR3 size: 18 residues. For the CDR3, the DNA is TGCGCCAGCAGCCAAGATAGGGCTAGCGGGGGGCAGGGCTACGAGCAGTACTTC. Its translation is CASSQDRASGGQGYEQYF.

This rearrangement joins TRBV6-5 to TRBJ1-2; 7 nucleotides align to TRBD1. V lost 8 bases and J lost 8; bases outside the gene matches: 8. The CDR3 extends over 12 amino acids. Germline-derived CDR1 and CDR2 are MNHEY and SVGAGI. CDR3 nucleotide sequence: TGTGCCAGCGGAGGGGGCGTCTTGGGCTACACCTTC. Protein product: CASGGGVLGYTF.

V and J are TRBV6-2 or TRBV6-3 and TRBJ2-1; 13 nucleotides align to TRBD2. CDR1 is MNHEY, CDR2 SVGEGT, per germline. With V trimmed by 4 bases and J by 4 bases, 1 base remained unmatched. CDR3 length: 15 amino acids. In DNA form, the CDR3 reads TGTGCCAGCAGTTCGACTAGCGGGGGGTACAATGAGCAGTTCTTC. Translation: CASSSTSGGYNEQFF.

This clone was seen ten or more times. The genes are TRBV19 and TRBJ2-1, with 14 bases aligning to TRBD2. CDR3 length: 15 amino acids. The trim removed 6 bases at V and 7 bases at J, leaving 5 bases unmatched. Per the germline V gene, CDR1 is LNHDA and CDR2 is SQIVND (reference sequence). CDR3 sequence: CASRSGLAGENEQFF. The CDR3 DNA is TGTGCCAGTAGATCGGGACTAGCGGGGGAGAATGAGCAGTTCTTC. The whole variable domain, filled in from reference TRBV19 and TRBJ2-1, reads DGGITQSPKYLFRKEGQNVTLSCEQNLNHDAMYWYRQDPGQGLRLIYYSQIVNDFQKGDIAEGYSVSREKKESFPLTVTSAQKNPTAFYLCASRSGLAGENEQFFGPGTRLTVL.

The chain recombines TRBV6-6 with TRBJ2-7; 8 bases are shared with TRBD1. Germline CDR1 reads MNHNY; CDR2 reads SVGAGI (reference sequence). V was clipped by 4 bases and J by 4 bases; unmatched bases: 9. This CDR3 contains 15 residues. The CDR3 reads CASSSLGRGLYEQYF. The CDR3 DNA reads as TGTGCCAGCAGTTCCCTTGGCAGGGGGCTATACGAGCAGTACTTC.

J is TRBJ2-3 and V is TRBV5-1; D is possibly TRBD2 (5 bases). The CDR3 spans 15 residues. In germline, CDR1 is SGHRS, CDR2 YFSETQ. V was trimmed by 0 bases and J by 5 bases, leaving 13 bases between them. The CDR3 coding sequence is TGCGCCAGCAGCTTGGCTGCAGTCGCGGGAGATACGCAGTATTTT. Protein product: CASSLAAVAGDTQYF.

The chain combines TRBV12-5 with TRBJ2-2; unclear D gene. Germline lookup yields CDR1 LGHNT and CDR2 FRNRAP. The V end lost 1 base, the J end lost 3 bases, and 3 bases lay between the germline ends. The CDR3 covers 13 residues. This CDR3 is CASGLGYTGELFF. The CDR3 DNA reads TGTGCTAGTGGTTTGGGGTACACCGGGGAGCTGTTTTTT.

The chain recombines TRBV5-4 with TRBJ1-2; D is possibly TRBD1 (5 bases). The CDR3 loop spans 16 amino acids. Germline-derived CDR1 and CDR2 are SGHNT and YYREEE (reference sequence). Deletions cut 2 bases from V and 4 bases from J, with 18 bases between. DNA of the CDR3: TGTGCCAGCAGCTTTAATTGGGGGAAGGACGGCTATGGCTACACCTTC. It is translated as CASSFNWGKDGYGYTF.

The CDR3 spells CASSQVFSAGQGYKQYF. In DNA form, the CDR3 reads TGTGCCAGCAGCCAAGTGTTCTCGGCGGGACAGGGGTATAAGCAGTACTTC. J is TRBJ2-7 and V is TRBV14; 10 positions agree with TRBD1. The CDR3 is 17 amino acids. The germline gives CDR1 SGHDN, CDR2 FVKESK. The V segment lost 1 base and the J segment 8 bases; nucleotides outside the gene matches: 14.

The table lists this clone with a count of one. V and J are TRBV19 and TRBJ2-3; weak D call: TRBD1 (5 bases). This CDR3 comprises 15 residues. Per germline, CDR1 LNHDA and CDR2 SQIVND (reference sequence). Trimming shortened V by 10 bases and J by 0 bases, and 17 bases separated the two germline ends. In nucleotides, the CDR3 is TGTGCCACCGGAGCGACAGCCACTAGCACAGATACGCAGTATTTT. It specifies CATGATATSTDTQYF.